Presented here are 9 T cell receptor beta chains from one specimen sequenced in a study of persistence of HIV-infected CD4 T cells. Cells were stimulated with overlapping HIV-1 Gag 15-mer peptides. CD40L-negative CD69-negative CD45RO-high memory CD4+ T cells were sorted as populations depleted of antigen-responding cells. Sequencing used immunoSEQ version 4 in survey mode. The repertoire was sequenced with immunoSEQ multiplex PCR; TCRdb's copy has only in-frame clones and lacks some. Of about 36,000 clones listed, approximately 81% were seen once; the top ten hold around 5.4%. What these receptors recognize is not known. Sequencing was performed on cultured CD4+ T cells from PBMCs, taken from a patient who received antiretroviral therapy. The source is an adult with HIV. The donor label of this sample is uncertain.

V usage is TRBV7-2 and J usage is TRBJ2-5; D might be TRBD1 (6 bases). Germline V gives CDR1 SGHTA, CDR2 FQGNSA. This CDR3 is built from 15 residues. The V gene lost 5 bases and the J gene lost 3 bases, with 16 bases spanning the gap. CDR3 nucleotides: TGTGCCAGCAGCGAACGACAGGCACCGGAAGAGACCCAGTACTTC. Translated, it gives CASSERQAPEETQYF.

The chain joins TRBV28 to TRBJ1-2; 9 nucleotides match TRBD1. The CDR3 has 15 amino acids. V trimming: 3 bases; J trimming: 4 bases; junction bases outside the gene matches: 6. Germline V gene sequence: CDR1 MDHEN, CDR2 SYDVKM. The CDR3 here is CASSFTPGQGYGYTF. CDR3 coding DNA: TGTGCCAGCAGTTTCACCCCGGGACAGGGCTATGGCTACACCTTC.

The rearrangement joins TRBV5-1 to TRBJ2-3, with a tentative D call TRBD1 (5 bases). Trimming pared 4 bases from V and 2 bases from J, leaving 11 bases between. This CDR3 contains 14 residues. Germline-derived CDR1 and CDR2 are SGHRS and YFSETQ. The CDR3 nucleotides read TGCGCCAGCAGCCAGGACAAGACCACAGATACGCAGTATTTT. Translation: CASSQDKTTDTQYF.

The rearrangement links TRBV7-9 to TRBJ1-1, with D possibly being TRBD1 (6 bases). Germline-derived CDR1 and CDR2 are SEHNR and FQNEAQ (reference sequence). The CDR3 has 17 residues. V was shortened by 1 base and J by 3 bases, with 18 bases between the two germline ends. The CDR3 is CASSLVIQHRVHTEAFF. CDR3 in DNA: TGTGCCAGCAGCTTAGTCATACAGCACAGGGTTCACACTGAAGCTTTCTTT.

The chain recombines TRBV7-8 with TRBJ2-1; 9 bases agree with TRBD2. The ends lost 2 bases at V and 3 bases at J; junction bases unmatched: 8. CDR1 is SGHVS, CDR2 FQNEAQ, per germline. The CDR3 has 17 residues. The DNA of the CDR3 is TGTGCCAGCAGCTTACCGGGGCGGGGGGGTAACTACAATGAGCAGTTCTTC. It encodes CASSLPGRGGNYNEQFF.

The chain uses TRBV5-1 and TRBJ1-2; 7 bases line up with TRBD1. Trimming took 4 bases from V and 5 from J; bases not matched to a gene: 11. The CDR3 extends over 15 amino acids. Germline assignment: CDR1 SGHRS and CDR2 YFSETQ. The CDR3 spells CASSNSGGTEYGYTF. For the CDR3, the DNA is TGCGCCAGCAGCAACTCCGGCGGGACAGAGTATGGCTACACCTTC.

This chain connects TRBV19 to TRBJ1-5; tentatively, D is TRBD1 (5 bases). V was clipped by 7 bases and J by 0 bases, with 10 bases between them. Germline V gene data show CDR1 as LNHDA and CDR2 as SQIVND (reference sequence). CDR3 length: 14 amino acids. The CDR3 loop reads CASTGKNSNQPQHF. CDR3 DNA: TGTGCCAGTACAGGGAAGAATAGCAATCAGCCCCAGCATTTT. The full variable domain, rest sourced from reference TRBV19 and TRBJ1-5, is DGGITQSPKYLFRKEGQNVTLSCEQNLNHDAMYWYRQDPGQGLRLIYYSQIVNDFQKGDIAEGYSVSREKKESFPLTVTSAQKNPTAFYLCASTGKNSNQPQHFGDGTRLSIL.

The chain employs TRBV6-5 and TRBJ2-7; D may correspond to TRBD1 or TRBD2 (6 bases each). V lost 6 bases to trimming and J lost 2 bases, with 14 bases between them. CDR3 length: 14 amino acids. The germline CDR1 and CDR2 sequences are MNHEY and SVGAGI. For the CDR3, the DNA is TGTGCCAGCAGCTTTGGAAGGGGGGCCTACGAGCAGTACTTC. Translation gives CASSFGRGAYEQYF.

This chain links TRBV7-2 with TRBJ2-7, with D tentatively TRBD1 (5 bases). V lost 5 bases and J 2 bases, leaving 7 bases between the germline ends. The CDR3 contains 12 residues. Germline V gene data show CDR1 as SGHTA and CDR2 as FQGNSA. The CDR3 spells CASSPTAYEQYF. The CDR3 bases are TGTGCCAGCAGCCCGACAGCCTACGAGCAGTACTTC.